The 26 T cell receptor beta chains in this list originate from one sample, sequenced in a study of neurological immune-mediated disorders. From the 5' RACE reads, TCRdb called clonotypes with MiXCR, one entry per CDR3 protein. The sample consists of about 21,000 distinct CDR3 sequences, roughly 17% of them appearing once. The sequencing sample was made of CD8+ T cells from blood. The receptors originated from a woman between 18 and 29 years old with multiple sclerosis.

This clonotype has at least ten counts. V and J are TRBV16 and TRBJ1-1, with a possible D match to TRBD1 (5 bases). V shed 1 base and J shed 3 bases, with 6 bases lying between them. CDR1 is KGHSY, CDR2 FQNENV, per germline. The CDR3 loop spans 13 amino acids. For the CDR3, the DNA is TGTGCCAGCAGCCAATTACAGGACACTGAAGCTTTCTTT. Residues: CASSQLQDTEAFF.

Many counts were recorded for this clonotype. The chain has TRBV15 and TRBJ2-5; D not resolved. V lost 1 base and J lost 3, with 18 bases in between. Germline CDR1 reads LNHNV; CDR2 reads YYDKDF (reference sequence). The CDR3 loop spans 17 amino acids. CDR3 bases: TGTGCCACCAGCAGAGGTGACGTGGGAAGCCGCGAAGAGACCCAGTACTTC. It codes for CATSRGDVGSREETQYF.

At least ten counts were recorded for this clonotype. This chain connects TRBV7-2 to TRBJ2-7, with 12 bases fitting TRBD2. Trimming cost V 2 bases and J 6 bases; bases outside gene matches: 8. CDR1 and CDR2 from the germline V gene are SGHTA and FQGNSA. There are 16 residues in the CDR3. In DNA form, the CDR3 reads TGTGCCAGCAGCTTAACCCGGACTAGCGGGGTCTCCGAGCAGTACGTC. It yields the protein CASSLTRTSGVSEQYV.

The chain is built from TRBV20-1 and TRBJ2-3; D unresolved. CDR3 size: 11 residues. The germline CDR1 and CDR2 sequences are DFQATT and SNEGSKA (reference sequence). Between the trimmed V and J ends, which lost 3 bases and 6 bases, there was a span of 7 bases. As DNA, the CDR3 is TGCAGTGCTAGTACCGAGGATACGCAGTATTTT. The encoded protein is CSASTEDTQYF.

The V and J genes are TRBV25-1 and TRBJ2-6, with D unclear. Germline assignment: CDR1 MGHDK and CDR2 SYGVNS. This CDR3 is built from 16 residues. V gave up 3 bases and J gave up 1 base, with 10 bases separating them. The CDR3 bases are TGTGCCAGCAGTGACTCCGGTCAGTCTGGGGCCAACGTCCTGACTTTC. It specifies CASSDSGQSGANVLTF.

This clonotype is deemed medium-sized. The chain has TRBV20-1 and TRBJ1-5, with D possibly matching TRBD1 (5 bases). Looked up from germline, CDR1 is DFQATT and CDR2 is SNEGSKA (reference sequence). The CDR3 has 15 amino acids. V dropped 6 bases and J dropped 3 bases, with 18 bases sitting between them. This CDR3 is CSASPDGHNNQPQHF. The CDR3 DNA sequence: TGCAGTGCCAGCCCTGATGGACATAACAATCAGCCCCAGCATTTT.

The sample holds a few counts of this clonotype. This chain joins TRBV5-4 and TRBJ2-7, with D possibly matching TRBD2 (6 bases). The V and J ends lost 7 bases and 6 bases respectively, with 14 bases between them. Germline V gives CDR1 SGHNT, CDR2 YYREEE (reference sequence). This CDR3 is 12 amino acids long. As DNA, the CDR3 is TGTGCCAGCGGGACTCGGCTCTCCGAGCAGTACTTC. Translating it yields CASGTRLSEQYF.

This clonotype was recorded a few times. The CDR3 protein is CASSLKERRLTENNYGYTF. DNA of the CDR3: TGCGCCAGCAGCTTAAAGGAGAGAAGACTTACGGAAAATAACTATGGCTACACCTTC. The chain recombines TRBV5-1 with TRBJ1-2; D not resolved. This CDR3 contains 19 residues. V lost 2 bases and J 1 base, leaving 24 bases between the germline ends. CDR1 is SGHRS and CDR2 is YFSETQ in the germline V gene.

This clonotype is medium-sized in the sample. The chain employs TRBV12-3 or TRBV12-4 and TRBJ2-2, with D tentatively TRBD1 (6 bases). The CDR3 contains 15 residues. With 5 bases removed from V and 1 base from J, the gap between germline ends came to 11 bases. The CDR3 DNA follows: TGTGCCAGCAGTGGACCAGGGGTGAACACCGGGGAGCTGTTTTTT. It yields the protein CASSGPGVNTGELFF.

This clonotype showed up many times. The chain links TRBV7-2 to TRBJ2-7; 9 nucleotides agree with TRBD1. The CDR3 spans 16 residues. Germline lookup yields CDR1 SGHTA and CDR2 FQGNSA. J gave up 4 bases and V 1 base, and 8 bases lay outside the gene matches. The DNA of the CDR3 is TGTGCCAGCAGCTTAGGGAGTTGGGGACAGGGTTACGAGCAGTACGTC. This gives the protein CASSLGSWGQGYEQYV.

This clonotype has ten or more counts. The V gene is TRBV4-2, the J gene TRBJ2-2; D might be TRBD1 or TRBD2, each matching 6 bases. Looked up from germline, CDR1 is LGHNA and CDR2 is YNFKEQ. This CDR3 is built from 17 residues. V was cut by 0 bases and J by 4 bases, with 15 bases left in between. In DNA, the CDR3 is TGTGCCAGCAGCCAAGACGGGCGGGGACACAGCACCGGGGAGCTGTTTTTT. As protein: CASSQDGRGHSTGELFF.

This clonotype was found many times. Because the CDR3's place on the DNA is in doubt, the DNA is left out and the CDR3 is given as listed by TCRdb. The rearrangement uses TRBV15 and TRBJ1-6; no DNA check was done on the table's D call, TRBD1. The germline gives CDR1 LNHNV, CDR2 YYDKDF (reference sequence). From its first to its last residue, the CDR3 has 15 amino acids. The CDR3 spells CATSRDSGQGHPLHF.

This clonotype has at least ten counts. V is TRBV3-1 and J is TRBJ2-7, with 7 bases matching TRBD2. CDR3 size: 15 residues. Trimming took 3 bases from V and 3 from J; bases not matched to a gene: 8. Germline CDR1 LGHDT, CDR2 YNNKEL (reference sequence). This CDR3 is CASSHGLGGGYEQYF. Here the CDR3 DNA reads TGTGCCAGCAGCCATGGGCTTGGCGGGGGCTACGAGCAGTACTTC.

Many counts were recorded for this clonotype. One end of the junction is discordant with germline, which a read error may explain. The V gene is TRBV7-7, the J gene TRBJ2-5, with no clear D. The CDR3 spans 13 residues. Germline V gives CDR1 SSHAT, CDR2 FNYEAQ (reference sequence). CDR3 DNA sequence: TGTGCTAGCAGCCAAGGGCAGCAAGAGACCCAGTACTTC. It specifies CASSQGQQETQYF.

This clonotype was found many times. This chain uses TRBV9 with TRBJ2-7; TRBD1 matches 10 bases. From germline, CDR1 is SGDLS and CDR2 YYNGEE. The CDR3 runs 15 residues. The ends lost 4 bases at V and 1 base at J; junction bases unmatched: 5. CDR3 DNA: TGTGCCAGCAGCCCGGACAGGGGGGTTTCCTACGAGCAGTACTTC. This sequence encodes CASSPDRGVSYEQYF.

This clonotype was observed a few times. CDR3 protein: CSASLWTEVNTEAFF. Here the CDR3 DNA reads TGCAGTGCTAGCCTCTGGACAGAAGTGAACACTGAAGCTTTCTTT. V gene TRBV20-1 combines with J gene TRBJ1-1; possible D gene TRBD1, 6 bases. Trimming took 3 bases from V and 0 from J, leaving 14 bases between them. CDR1 DFQATT and CDR2 SNEGSKA come from the germline V gene (reference sequence). The CDR3 loop spans 15 amino acids.

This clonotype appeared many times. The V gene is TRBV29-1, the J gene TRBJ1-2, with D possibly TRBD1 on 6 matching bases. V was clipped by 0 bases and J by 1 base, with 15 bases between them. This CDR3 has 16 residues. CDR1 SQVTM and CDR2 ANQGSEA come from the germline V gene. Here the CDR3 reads CSVEDVGDTSNYGYTF. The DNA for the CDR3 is TGCAGCGTTGAAGATGTTGGGGACACCAGTAACTATGGCTACACCTTC.

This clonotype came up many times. This CDR3 is CASTPGPRELFF. For the CDR3, the DNA is TGTGCCAGCACCCCTGGGCCCCGGGAGCTGTTTTTT. V gene TRBV12-3 or TRBV12-4 combines with J gene TRBJ2-2; D is undetermined. The V end was cut by 7 bases, the J end by 9 bases, with 12 bases between. The CDR3 is 12 residues long.

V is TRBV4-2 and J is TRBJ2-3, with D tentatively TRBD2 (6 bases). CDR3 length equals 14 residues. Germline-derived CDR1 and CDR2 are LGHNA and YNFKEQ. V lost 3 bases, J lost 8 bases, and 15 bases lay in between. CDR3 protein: CASSHDAGRGTQYF. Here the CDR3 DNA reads TGTGCCAGCAGCCATGACGCAGGGCGGGGTACGCAGTATTTT.

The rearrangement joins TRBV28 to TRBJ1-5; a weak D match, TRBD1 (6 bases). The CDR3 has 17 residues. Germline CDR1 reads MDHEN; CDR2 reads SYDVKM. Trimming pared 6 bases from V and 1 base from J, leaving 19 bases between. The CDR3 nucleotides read TGTGCCAGCAGGGTCTTGGCAGGGACAACGAGCAATCAGCCCCAGCATTTT. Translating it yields CASRVLAGTTSNQPQHF.

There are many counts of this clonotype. The DNA of the CDR3 is TGTGCCATCAGTCGCGGACAGGGGGTCGATTGGTACGTC. Encoded protein: CAISRGQGVDWYV. This chain uses TRBV10-3 with TRBJ2-7, with TRBD1 matching 10 bases. Germline lookup yields CDR1 ENHRY and CDR2 SYGVKD. The CDR3 runs 13 residues. With 5 bases clipped from V and 12 bases from J, the junction kept 10 bases outside the gene matches.

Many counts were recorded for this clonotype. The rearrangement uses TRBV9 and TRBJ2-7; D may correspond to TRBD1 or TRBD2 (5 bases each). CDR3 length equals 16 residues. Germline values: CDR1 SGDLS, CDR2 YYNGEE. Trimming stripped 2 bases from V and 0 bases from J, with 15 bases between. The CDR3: CASSVGPLVSSYEQYF. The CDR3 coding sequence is TGTGCCAGCAGCGTGGGACCACTCGTGAGCTCCTACGAGCAGTACTTC.

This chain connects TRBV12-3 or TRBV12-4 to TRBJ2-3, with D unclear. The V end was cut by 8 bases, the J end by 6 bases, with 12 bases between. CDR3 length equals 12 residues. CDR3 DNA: TGTGCCAGCGGGTATACTTGGGATACGCAGTATTTT. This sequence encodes CASGYTWDTQYF.

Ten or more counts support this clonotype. CDR3 amino acids: CSAQDLAGDNYNEQFF. CDR3 DNA sequence: TGCAGTGCTCAGGACCTAGCGGGAGATAACTACAATGAGCAGTTCTTC. The chain is built from TRBV20-1 and TRBJ2-1; 10 bases are shared with TRBD2. J gave up 3 bases and V 5 bases, and 10 bases lay outside the gene matches. This CDR3 has 16 amino acids. From germline, CDR1 is DFQATT and CDR2 SNEGSKA (reference sequence).

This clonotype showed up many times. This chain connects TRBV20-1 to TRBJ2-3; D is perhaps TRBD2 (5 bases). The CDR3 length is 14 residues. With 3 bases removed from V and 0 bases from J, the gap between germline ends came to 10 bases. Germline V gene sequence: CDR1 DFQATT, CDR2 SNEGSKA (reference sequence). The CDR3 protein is CSARRVKSTDTQYF. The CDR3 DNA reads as TGCAGTGCTAGGCGGGTAAAGAGCACAGATACGCAGTATTTT.

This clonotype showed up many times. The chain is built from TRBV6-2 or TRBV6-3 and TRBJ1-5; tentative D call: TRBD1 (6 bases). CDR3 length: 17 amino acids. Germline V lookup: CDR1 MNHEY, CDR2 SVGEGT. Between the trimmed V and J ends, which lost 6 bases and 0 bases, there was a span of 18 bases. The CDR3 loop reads CASSSVGRGDSNQPQHF. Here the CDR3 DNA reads TGTGCCAGCAGCTCTGTCGGCAGGGGAGATAGCAATCAGCCCCAGCATTTT.